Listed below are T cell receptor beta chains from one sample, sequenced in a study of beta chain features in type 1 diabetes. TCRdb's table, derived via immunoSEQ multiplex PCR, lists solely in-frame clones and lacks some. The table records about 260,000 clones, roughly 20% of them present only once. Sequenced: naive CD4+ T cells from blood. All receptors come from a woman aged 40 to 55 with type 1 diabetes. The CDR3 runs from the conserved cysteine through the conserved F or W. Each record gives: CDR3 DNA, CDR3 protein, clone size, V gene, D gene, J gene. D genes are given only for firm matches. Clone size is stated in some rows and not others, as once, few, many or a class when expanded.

TGTGCCATCAGTGCCCCGGGACTAGAATCCTACGAGCAGTACTTC	CAISAPGLESYEQYF	.	TRBV10-3	TRBD2	TRBJ2-7
TGCGCCAGCAGCTTGGGTACTTTTCAAGTCGAGGAAAAACTGTTTTTT	CASSLGTFQVEEKLFF	.	TRBV5-1	.	TRBJ1-4
TGTGCCAGCGGCCCGGGACAGGGGGCAGGAAACACCATATATTTT	CASGPGQGAGNTIYF	.	TRBV27	TRBD1	TRBJ1-3
TGTGCCAGCAGCTTCATTTATGGACAGGGGAAGGCTGAAGCTTTCTTT	CASSFIYGQGKAEAFF	few	TRBV7-9	TRBD1	TRBJ1-1
TGCGCCAGCAGCTTCGGGCAGGGGGCAGATGAGCAGTTCTTC	CASSFGQGADEQFF	few	TRBV5-1	TRBD1	TRBJ2-1
TGTGCCAGCAGTGGGGGACAGGGGGCGTACGAGCAGTACTTC	CASSGGQGAYEQYF	.	TRBV25-1	TRBD1	TRBJ2-7
TGCGCCAGCAGCTTCGGTGTCGGCCAAGAGACCCAGTACTTC	CASSFGVGQETQYF	.	TRBV5-1	.	TRBJ2-5
TGTGCCAGCAGCCCTCCCCCTCCGGGAGAAAAACTGTTTTTT	CASSPPPPGEKLFF	few	TRBV13	.	TRBJ1-4
TGTGCCACCGTCAACAGGGGAATCAAGAGGAGCGCTGAAGCTTTCTTT	CATVNRGIKRSAEAFF	once	TRBV28	TRBD1	TRBJ1-1
TGTGCCTGGAGTCGCGGCTCTCGCTCCTACGAGCAGTACTTC	CAWSRGSRSYEQYF	.	TRBV30	.	TRBJ2-7
TGTGCCAGCAGTCCGTTGGACAGCCAAGAGACCCAGTACTTC	CASSPLDSQETQYF	few	TRBV27	.	TRBJ2-5
TGTGCCAGCAGTTCCCGGTCAGAGCAGTACTTC	CASSSRSEQYF	.	TRBV28	.	TRBJ2-7
TGTGCCAGCTCACCACTTGGACAGGGAGGCTATGGCTACACCTTC	CASSPLGQGGYGYTF	.	TRBV18	TRBD1	TRBJ1-2
TGTGCCAGCAGCGTAGAAGGGGGTATTCCCGGTTATGGCTACACCTTC	CASSVEGGIPGYGYTF	.	TRBV9	.	TRBJ1-2
TGCGCCAGCAGCCAAGATCCGAGTTCTGGAAACACCATATATTTT	CASSQDPSSGNTIYF	few	TRBV4-1	.	TRBJ1-3
TGTGCCAGCAGCTCCGGGCAGCGGGGTGAGCAGTTCTTC	CASSSGQRGEQFF	.	TRBV5-4	TRBD2	TRBJ2-1
TGTGCCACCAGCAGAGATCTGAGCAGGGATGCTTTCTTT	CATSRDLSRDAFF	few	TRBV15	.	TRBJ1-1
TGTGCCAGCAAGGAGCGGGGGGGGCAGTACAATGAGCAGTTCTTC	CASKERGGQYNEQFF	few	TRBV7-9	TRBD2	TRBJ2-1
TGTGCCAGCAGTTTATCACCGACAGGGGGGTTGTTCTCTGGGGCCAACGTCCTGACTTTC	CASSLSPTGGLFSGANVLTF	.	TRBV27	TRBD1	TRBJ2-6
TGCGCCAGCAGCTTGGCTACCCAATTGGGCACAGATACGCAGTATTTT	CASSLATQLGTDTQYF	few	TRBV5-1	.	TRBJ2-3
TGTGCCAGTACTTGGACACTTGCAAATGAAAAACTGTTTTTT	CASTWTLANEKLFF	few	TRBV19	.	TRBJ1-4
TGCGCCAGCCGGGAGCTTAGCACAGATACGCAGTATTTT	CASRELSTDTQYF	few	TRBV5-1	.	TRBJ2-3
TGTGCCAGCACCCTACCCGGGACAGGGGACCCCTACGAGCAGTACTTC	CASTLPGTGDPYEQYF	.	TRBV5-6	TRBD1	TRBJ2-7
TGTGCCAGCAGTTTGGCAGGCCGAACACCCGGGGAGCTGTTTTTT	CASSLAGRTPGELFF	.	TRBV27	.	TRBJ2-2
TGTGCCAGCAGCCAAGATAGCCTCGGCGAGGGTCGGGCTTTCTTT	CASSQDSLGEGRAFF	.	TRBV4-2	.	TRBJ1-1
TGTGCCAGCAGCTTAGCTGCGGCATACCCGGGGAATGAGCAGTTCTTC	CASSLAAAYPGNEQFF	few	TRBV7-2	.	TRBJ2-1
TGTGCCAGCGCACAGGGGTGGTCTGGGGCCAACGTCCTGACTTTC	CASAQGWSGANVLTF	.	TRBV19	TRBD1	TRBJ2-6
TGCGCCAGCAGCCCTTATGTGACAGGGTACTCTGGAAACACCATATATTTT	CASSPYVTGYSGNTIYF	.	TRBV5-1	TRBD1	TRBJ1-3
TGTGCCAGCAGCCCAGGGCGGGGTACAGGCTACACCTTC	CASSPGRGTGYTF	.	TRBV9	.	TRBJ1-2
TGTGCCAGCAGCTTGTCGACGGAGCCCCGATCCTACGAGCAGTACTTC	CASSLSTEPRSYEQYF	.	TRBV5-4	.	TRBJ2-7
TGTGCCGCGGGACTGCGATCCGATGAGCAGTTCTTC	CAAGLRSDEQFF	few	TRBV30	.	TRBJ2-1
TGTGCCAGCTCACCGTTCGACAGGGTAGCGAACACTGAAGCTTTCTTT	CASSPFDRVANTEAFF	few	TRBV18	TRBD1	TRBJ1-1
TGTGCCAGCAGCCTGGGGCTGCTCTCTGGGGCCAACGTCCTGACTTTC	CASSLGLLSGANVLTF	few	TRBV14	.	TRBJ2-6
TGTGCCAGCAGCCAAGACGAGGAGAGTGTTCTCAATGAGCAGTTCTTC	CASSQDEESVLNEQFF	.	TRBV4-2	.	TRBJ2-1
TGTGCCTGGAGTGAACAGGGGTATACAGATACGCAGTATTTT	CAWSEQGYTDTQYF	few	TRBV30	TRBD1	TRBJ2-3
TGTGCCACCAGCAGAGACTTTATTGGACCTGGGGACTATCAGCCCCAGCATTTT	CATSRDFIGPGDYQPQHF	few	TRBV15	.	TRBJ1-5
TGTGCCAGTGGACAGCGCAATGAGCAGTTCTTC	CASGQRNEQFF	.	TRBV19	.	TRBJ2-1
TGTGCCAGCAGCGCGAACCTCCAAGAGACCCAGTACTTC	CASSANLQETQYF	few	TRBV14	.	TRBJ2-5
TGTGCCAGCAGCTTGGGGGCAGCCACAACTAACTATGGCTACACCTTC	CASSLGAATTNYGYTF	few	TRBV5-4	.	TRBJ1-2
TGCAGTGCTAGAGGGCCAGAGACCCAGTACTTC	CSARGPETQYF	.	TRBV20-1	.	TRBJ2-5
TGCGCCAGCAGCTTGGTTTCAGGGGGTAGCACTGAAGCTTTCTTT	CASSLVSGGSTEAFF	.	TRBV5-1	TRBD1	TRBJ1-1
TGCGCCAGCAGCCCGGGACAGGGCAATCAGCCCCAGCATTTT	CASSPGQGNQPQHF	.	TRBV5-1	TRBD1	TRBJ1-5
TGTGCCAGCAGCCCGCCGGGACTAGTCACAGATACGCAGTATTTT	CASSPPGLVTDTQYF	few	TRBV7-9	TRBD2	TRBJ2-3
TGTGCCCACGGGGCGTCTAAGGGGGAAGGAGAGACCCAGTACTTC	CAHGASKGEGETQYF	.	TRBV2	.	TRBJ2-5
TGCGCCAGCAGCCCCCGTGCGGGGGCCGGCACAGATACGCAGTATTTT	CASSPRAGAGTDTQYF	.	TRBV4-1	.	TRBJ2-3
TGTGCCAGCAGTGTACAGGGCAGCACTGAAGCTTTCTTT	CASSVQGSTEAFF	.	TRBV25-1	.	TRBJ1-1
TGTGCCAGCAGCTTAATGGGGAGCCGTGGGTGGGACCCCCAGGGGAATGAGCAGTTCTTC	CASSLMGSRGWDPQGNEQFF	few	TRBV5-4	.	TRBJ2-1
TGCGCCAGCAGCCAAGTAGACAGGGGTCACGAGCAGTACTTC	CASSQVDRGHEQYF	.	TRBV4-3	TRBD1	TRBJ2-7
TGCGCCAGCAGCCAAGAAGAGAGGGTAGCGGGAGGAGGGAATGAGCAGTTCTTC	CASSQEERVAGGGNEQFF	.	TRBV4-1	TRBD2	TRBJ2-1
TGTGCCAGCAGCGTACTGGACAGGGGAAGAGATACGCAGTATTTT	CASSVLDRGRDTQYF	.	TRBV9	TRBD1	TRBJ2-3
TGTGCCAGCAGCGTAGGGGGGGACGGCGGCTACACCTTC	CASSVGGDGGYTF	few	TRBV9	.	TRBJ1-2
TGTGCCAGCAGCCCAGGGGCATCGGGCGAAAAACTGTTTTTT	CASSPGASGEKLFF	few	TRBV4-2	.	TRBJ1-4
TGTGCCACCAGCAGGGCCAGGGTAGCGGGCTCCTACGAGCAGTACTTC	CATSRARVAGSYEQYF	.	TRBV15	TRBD2	TRBJ2-7
TGTGCCAGCGGCCGACAGGCTAACAATGAGCAGTTCTTC	CASGRQANNEQFF	few	TRBV28	.	TRBJ2-1
TGTGCCAGTAGAAGCAGGGGACTAATAGACTACGAGCAGTACTTC	CASRSRGLIDYEQYF	few	TRBV2	.	TRBJ2-7
TGCGCCAGCAGCTCGCAGGGCCAAGAGACCCAGTACTTC	CASSSQGQETQYF	.	TRBV5-1	.	TRBJ2-5
TGCAGTGCCCGACGAGGGAGCGAGCAGTTCTTC	CSARRGSEQFF	few	TRBV20-1	.	TRBJ2-1